The 30 T cell receptor beta chains below come from one sample, sequenced in a study of spatial heterogeneity in lung cancer. TCRdb analysed the 5' RACE reads with MiXCR anew, one entry per CDR3 protein. This table holds about 12,000 distinct CDR3 sequences, 13% to 15% found once. The time point denotes: sample taken at primary tumor resection. Whole RNA from tumor, nontumor lung or frozen PBMC was sequenced unsorted. Sequenced material: PBMCs, taken at surgery. The source of these receptors is a female donor with early-stage non-small cell lung cancer.

By share of the sample, this clonotype is medium-sized. CDR3 coding DNA: TGTGCCAGCAGTTACACGGGTACCAAAAACATTCAGTACTTC. It is translated as CASSYTGTKNIQYF. The V gene is TRBV6-6, the J gene TRBJ2-4; D not resolved. The CDR3 is made up of 14 amino acids. The V end lost 2 bases, the J end lost 2 bases, and 7 bases lay between the germline ends. From germline, CDR1 is MNHNY and CDR2 SVGAGI (reference sequence).

The rearrangement uses TRBV21-1 and TRBJ1-2. TRBV21-1 represents a pseudogene. CDR3 length: 16 residues. CDR3 DNA: TGTGCCAGCAGCAAAGTGACGGGGAAACTGAACTATGGCTACACCTTC. Translating gives CASSKVTGKLNYGYTF.

This clonotype has ten or more counts. J is TRBJ2-2 and V is TRBV6-5; a possible D gene is TRBD2 (6 bases). This CDR3 is 14 amino acids long. Germline V gene sequence: CDR1 MNHEY, CDR2 SVGAGI. The germline V and J ends were trimmed by 8 bases and 4 bases, with 14 bases remaining between them. CDR3 protein: CASGLGGGTGELFF. Here the CDR3 DNA reads TGTGCCAGCGGTCTCGGGGGTGGCACCGGGGAGCTGTTTTTT.

This clonotype was detected ten times or more. The genes are TRBV28 and TRBJ1-5; D remains ambiguous. The V end was cut by 6 bases, the J end by 7 bases, with 10 bases between. The CDR3 loop spans 12 amino acids. The germline V gene encodes CDR1 MDHEN and CDR2 SYDVKM. CDR3 region: CASRSLGQPQHF. The CDR3 coding sequence is TGTGCCAGCAGAAGTCTAGGGCAGCCCCAGCATTTT.

This clonotype was detected a few times. The V and J genes are TRBV5-1 and TRBJ2-1, with 10 nucleotides matching TRBD2. Losses at the gene ends were 0 bases for V and 3 bases for J; bases not matched to a gene: 6. CDR1 and CDR2 (germline): SGHRS, YFSETQ. The CDR3 sequence is 17 residues long. The CDR3 sequence: CASSLVPSGGSYNEQFF. In DNA form, the CDR3 reads TGCGCCAGCAGCTTGGTCCCTAGCGGGGGAAGCTACAATGAGCAGTTCTTC.

This clonotype rates as medium-sized (0.01 to 0.1%). V usage is TRBV18 and J usage is TRBJ2-5, with TRBD2 matching over 10 bases. Trimming took 2 bases from V and 5 from J; bases not matched to a gene: 5. CDR3 length: 15 residues. Germline V CDR1 and CDR2: KGHSH, LQKENI. CDR3 DNA sequence: TGTGCCAGCTCACCAGTGGCTAGCGGGAGTGAGACCCAGTACTTC. Translation gives CASSPVASGSETQYF.

About this clonotype itself: A single base separates this from a much larger clone, so it may be a read error. This chain links TRBV4-1 with TRBJ2-7, with 7 bases matching TRBD1. The CDR3 has 15 amino acids. CDR1 is MGHRA, CDR2 YSYEKL, per germline. The DNA for the CDR3 is TGCGCCAACAGCCAAGGGTCGGCAGGGGGCTACGAGCAGTACTTC. Protein: CANSQGSAGGYEQYF.

This clonotype is medium-sized. V usage is TRBV7-9 and J usage is TRBJ1-5; tentative D call: TRBD1 (6 bases). The CDR3 is made up of 13 amino acids. Between the trimmed V and J ends, which lost 1 base and 5 bases, there was a span of 6 bases. Germline V gene data show CDR1 as SEHNR and CDR2 as FQNEAQ (reference sequence). DNA of the CDR3: TGTGCCAGCAGCTTAGACAGGGATCAGCCCCAGCATTTT. This sequence encodes CASSLDRDQPQHF.

This chain joins TRBV7-2 and TRBJ2-1, with 14 bases that match TRBD2. This CDR3 comprises 19 residues. Per the germline V gene, CDR1 is SGHTA and CDR2 is FQGNSA. V shed 5 bases, J shed 3 bases, and the junction held 12 bases outside the gene matches. DNA of the CDR3: TGTGCCAGCAGCACCCGACTACGACTAGCGGGGGGGCTCTACAATGAGCAGTTCTTC. Its protein is CASSTRLRLAGGLYNEQFF.

This clonotype was found many times. This chain connects TRBV29-1 to TRBJ1-4; D gene ambiguous. Germline V gene data show CDR1 as SQVTM and CDR2 as ANQGSEA. Trimming removed 4 bases from V and 4 bases from J, with 10 bases in between. The CDR3 is made up of 13 amino acids. This chain's CDR3 is CSVVAGFNEKLFF. Here the CDR3 DNA reads TGCAGCGTTGTGGCCGGGTTTAATGAAAAACTGTTTTTT.

There are a few counts of this clonotype. The V and J genes are TRBV28 and TRBJ1-1, with unresolved D. Per the germline V gene, CDR1 is MDHEN and CDR2 is SYDVKM. The V end was cut by 2 bases, the J end by 5 bases, with 6 bases between. This CDR3 region has 12 residues. The CDR3 region has the DNA TGTGCCAGCAGTTTAACGAGGACTGAAGCTTTCTTT. It is translated as CASSLTRTEAFF.

This clonotype is termed medium-sized. This chain joins TRBV29-1 and TRBJ2-5; TRBD2 matches at 7 bases. V dropped 4 bases and J dropped 3; count of bases not matched to a gene: 5. This CDR3 has 13 amino acids. CDR1 is SQVTM and CDR2 is ANQGSEA in the germline V gene. Written as DNA, the CDR3 is TGCAGCGTTGCAGCGGGAAGAAAAGAGACCCAGTACTTC. It encodes CSVAAGRKETQYF. Drawing the rest from reference TRBV29-1 and TRBJ2-5, the complete variable domain is SAVISQKPSRDICQRGTSLTIQCQVDSQVTMMFWYRQQPGQSLTLIATANQGSEATYESGFVIDKFPISRPNLTFSTLTVSNMSPEDSSIYLCSVAAGRKETQYFGPGTRLLVL.

Relative to its sample, this clonotype is medium-sized. The J gene is TRBJ2-7, the V gene TRBV20-1, with TRBD1 identical over 9 bases. This CDR3 contains 15 residues. Per germline, CDR1 DFQATT and CDR2 SNEGSKA (reference sequence). V dropped 4 bases and J dropped 2; count of bases not matched to a gene: 9. This CDR3 reads CSANPGTGKTYEQYF. CDR3 nucleotide sequence: TGCAGTGCTAACCCCGGGACAGGGAAAACCTACGAGCAGTACTTC.

By proportion, this clonotype is medium-sized. This chain joins TRBV29-1 and TRBJ2-5; a possible D gene is TRBD1 (6 bases). CDR3 length: 13 amino acids. CDR1 is SQVTM, CDR2 ANQGSEA, per germline. V gave up 4 bases and J gave up 2 bases, with 11 bases separating them. The CDR3: CSVGWTEQETQYF. DNA for the CDR3: TGCAGCGTTGGGTGGACAGAACAAGAGACCCAGTACTTC.

At least ten counts were recorded for this clonotype. DNA for the CDR3: TGCAGCGTTTCTACAGGGTTGAACACTGAAGCTTTCTTT. Its protein product is CSVSTGLNTEAFF. The genes are TRBV29-1 and TRBJ1-1; D might be TRBD1 (6 bases). This CDR3 contains 13 residues. V lost 5 bases to trimming and J lost 0 bases, with 10 bases between them. Germline V CDR1 and CDR2: SQVTM, ANQGSEA.

This clonotype is labeled as medium-sized (0.01 to 0.1%). The J gene is TRBJ1-4, the V gene TRBV7-8; D remains unclear. The CDR3 extends over 14 amino acids. Germline loops: CDR1 SGHVS, CDR2 FQNEAQ. Trimming took 1 base from V and 7 from J, leaving 10 bases between them. CDR3 nucleotide sequence: TGTGCCAGCAGCTTAGTCGGACCCCTTGAAAAACTGTTTTTT. Translated: CASSLVGPLEKLFF.

This chain connects TRBV7-2 to TRBJ2-3; tentative D call: TRBD1 (5 bases). The CDR3 totals 16 residues. The germline V gene encodes CDR1 SGHTA and CDR2 FQGNSA. Trimming removed 8 bases at V and 0 bases at J, with 18 bases between. In DNA, the CDR3 is TGTGCCAGCGCCTCTCAGGGAACCACTAGCACAGATACGCAGTATTTT. Protein product: CASASQGTTSTDTQYF.

There are many counts of this clonotype. The chain combines TRBV28 with TRBJ1-5; unclear D gene. Germline assignment: CDR1 MDHEN and CDR2 SYDVKM. The CDR3 covers 12 residues. V lost 3 bases to trimming and J lost 11 bases, with 11 bases between them. The CDR3 coding sequence is TGTGCCAGCAGTTTGGGGTTGGAGTCCCAGCATTTT. The encoded protein is CASSLGLESQHF.

In this sample, this clonotype turned up once. This sequence joins TRBV12-3 or TRBV12-4 and TRBJ2-1, with 7 bases fitting TRBD2. The length of the CDR3 is 14 residues. After removal of 3 bases from V and 8 bases from J, the junction contained 7 bases not matched to a gene. The CDR3 sequence is CASSFLAVDDEQFF. CDR3 DNA sequence: TGTGCCAGCAGTTTTCTAGCGGTTGACGATGAGCAGTTCTTC.

This clonotype is labeled as medium-sized (0.01 to 0.1%). The chain recombines TRBV6-4 with TRBJ1-5; D is unresolved. The CDR3 totals 13 residues. Germline V gives CDR1 MRHNA, CDR2 SNTAGT. V dropped 4 bases and J dropped 5 bases, with 9 bases sitting between them. CDR3 sequence (DNA): TGTGCCAGCAGTGTGCGGGGAGATCAGCCCCAGCATTTT. Its protein product is CASSVRGDQPQHF.

Many counts were recorded for this clonotype. V is TRBV29-1 and J is TRBJ2-2; D might be TRBD1 (5 bases). Germline V gene sequence: CDR1 SQVTM, CDR2 ANQGSEA. This CDR3 is built from 13 residues. V was clipped by 4 bases and J by 1 base, with 7 bases between them. The CDR3 here is CSVGGGNTGELFF. DNA of the CDR3: TGCAGCGTTGGGGGCGGGAACACCGGGGAGCTGTTTTTT.

This clonotype showed up many times. The chain uses TRBV5-4 and TRBJ2-1; D might be TRBD2 (6 bases). CDR3 size: 15 residues. V gave up 0 bases and J gave up 9 bases, with 16 bases separating them. Germline loops: CDR1 SGHNT, CDR2 YYREEE (reference sequence). The CDR3 protein is CASSLAGSSSVEQFF. CDR3 in DNA: TGTGCCAGCAGCTTGGCCGGGAGTAGCTCGGTTGAGCAGTTCTTC.

By frequency in the sample, this clonotype is medium-sized. The gene calls are TRBV6-2 or TRBV6-3 and TRBJ1-2; D gene unclear. Germline CDR1 MNHEY, CDR2 SVGEGT. This CDR3 is 12 amino acids long. V lost 4 bases and J 4 bases, leaving 7 bases between the germline ends. The CDR3 protein is CASSSGSYGYTF. CDR3 DNA: TGTGCCAGCAGTTCGGGTTCCTATGGCTACACCTTC.

This clonotype is medium-sized within its sample. The gene calls are TRBV5-1 and TRBJ1-5; D gene unclear. V lost 4 bases to trimming and J lost 2 bases, with 10 bases between them. Germline CDR1 SGHRS, CDR2 YFSETQ. CDR3 length: 14 residues. The CDR3 DNA follows: TGCGCCAGCAGCCTGTCCGCGGGCAATCAGCCCCAGCATTTT. It encodes CASSLSAGNQPQHF. Full variable domain (rest looked up from reference TRBV5-1 and TRBJ1-5): KAGVTQTPRYLIKTRGQQVTLSCSPISGHRSVSWYQQTPGQGLQFLFEYFSETQRNKGNFPGRFSGRQFSNSRSEMNVSTLELGDSALYLCASSLSAGNQPQHFGDGTRLSIL.

This clonotype has just a few counts. The CDR3 region has the DNA TGTGCCAGCAGTTACCGGGGACATCAGCCCCAGCATTTT. This encodes CASSYRGHQPQHF. The chain joins TRBV28 to TRBJ1-5; D is perhaps TRBD1 (5 bases). The CDR3 is 13 amino acids. Germline values: CDR1 MDHEN, CDR2 SYDVKM. V lost 4 bases to trimming and J lost 5 bases, with 9 bases between them.

In its sample, this clonotype is medium-sized. The genes are TRBV19 and TRBJ2-7; D may correspond to TRBD1 or TRBD2 (5 bases each). Germline CDR1 and CDR2: LNHDA and SQIVND (reference sequence). V lost 4 bases and J 3 bases, leaving 16 bases between the germline ends. This CDR3 comprises 15 residues. This CDR3 reads CASSKDFTGLYEQYF. DNA of the CDR3: TGTGCCAGTAGTAAAGACTTTACGGGGCTCTACGAGCAGTACTTC.

About this clonotype: One base away lies a much larger clone, so this may be a sequencing read error. V gene TRBV2 combines with J gene TRBJ2-3, with 7 bases aligning to TRBD2. The trim removed 4 bases at V and 2 bases at J, leaving 3 bases unmatched. Germline V gene lookup returns CDR1 SNHLY and CDR2 FYNNEI. This CDR3 has 14 amino acids. The DNA of the CDR3 is TGTGCCAGCAGTGTCAGCGGGGACACAGATACGCAGTATTTT. Translation: CASSVSGDTDTQYF.

The table lists this clonotype with many counts. The J gene is TRBJ2-1, the V gene TRBV20-1, with 9 bases identical to TRBD2. The CDR3 sequence is 15 residues long. Trimming removed 0 bases from V and 7 bases from J; junction bases left unmatched: 7. Germline CDR1 DFQATT, CDR2 SNEGSKA (reference sequence). CDR3 sequence: CSARDQAGGHNEQFF. CDR3 nucleotides: TGCAGTGCTAGAGATCAGGCGGGGGGGCATAATGAGCAGTTCTTC.

The V call is TRBV7-8, the J call TRBJ1-1, with 7 positions matching TRBD1. V shed 5 bases and J 0 bases; nucleotides not matched to a gene: 12. The V gene's germline CDR1 is SGHVS and CDR2 FQNEAQ. The CDR3 is made up of 17 amino acids. The CDR3 DNA reads as TGTGCCAGCAGCACAAGGGACAGACTACTTATGAACACTGAAGCTTTCTTT. Its translation: CASSTRDRLLMNTEAFF.

This clonotype was observed many times. This chain uses TRBV5-1 with TRBJ2-7; D gene ambiguous. V was trimmed by 0 bases and J by 2 bases, leaving 9 bases between them. The CDR3 is 14 residues long. The germline V gene encodes CDR1 SGHRS and CDR2 YFSETQ. The CDR3 DNA follows: TGCGCCAGCAGCTTGGAGGCAGACGCCTACGAGCAGTACTTC. Amino acid sequence: CASSLEADAYEQYF.